This is a list of T cell receptor beta chains from one sample in a study of cytomegalovirus exposure and HLA in healthy donors. Data came from immunoSEQ multiplex PCR; TCRdb stores just in-frame clones and leaves some out. The repertoire holds more than 80,000 clones, with over 70% as singletons. Sequencing was performed on PBMCs. These TCRs come from a female donor in good health and CMV-seronegative. The CDR3 runs from the conserved cysteine through the conserved F or W. D genes are given only for firm matches. A row's size may be missing; if present it is once, few, many or a size class.

v_gene,abundance,j_gene,d_gene,CDR3nt,CDR3aa
TRBV6-6,-,TRBJ1-2,-,TGTGCCAGCAGTCCACTTTGGGGAGAAGGCTACACCTTC,CASSPLWGEGYTF
TRBV9,-,TRBJ2-6,-,TGTGCCAGCAGTACTGGGGCCAACGTCCTGACTTTC,CASSTGANVLTF
TRBV11-3,-,TRBJ2-1,TRBD1,TGTGCCAGCAGCTTGAACGGACAGGAATACAATGAGCAGTTCTTC,CASSLNGQEYNEQFF
TRBV9,-,TRBJ2-1,TRBD1,TGTGCCAGCAGCGTATACGGGACAGGGGGAAATGAGCAGTTCTTC,CASSVYGTGGNEQFF
TRBV5-1,-,TRBJ2-3,TRBD2,TGCGCCAGCAGCTCGGGACTAGCGGGAGGGCCGGGAGATACGCAGTATTTT,CASSSGLAGGPGDTQYF
TRBV29-1,-,TRBJ2-7,TRBD1,TGCAGCGTTGAAGGGACAGGGGACGAGCAGTACTTC,CSVEGTGDEQYF
TRBV5-1,-,TRBJ2-7,TRBD1,TGCGCCAGCAGCCCAGGGGGGACAGGGTTCGAGCAGTACTTC,CASSPGGTGFEQYF
TRBV18,-,TRBJ2-7,-,TGTGCCAGCTCACAGGCGCGGCTTCCGGGGTCGAGCTCCTACGAGCAGTACTTC,CASSQARLPGSSSYEQYF
TRBV2,few,TRBJ1-2,TRBD1,TGTGCCGGGTTGCAGGACAGGTTAAACTATGGCTACACCTTC,CAGLQDRLNYGYTF
TRBV5-4,-,TRBJ2-7,-,TGTGCCAGCAGCTTGGCCGGGTTCTACGAGCAGTACTTC,CASSLAGFYEQYF
TRBV5-4,-,TRBJ2-3,-,TGTGCCAGCAGCCCAGGAGCGGTAAACACAGATACGCAGTATTTT,CASSPGAVNTDTQYF
TRBV7-3,few,TRBJ2-3,TRBD2,TGTGCCAGCAGCCCATCGGGAGGACTCACAGATACGCAGTATTTT,CASSPSGGLTDTQYF
TRBV11-2,-,TRBJ1-1,-,TGTGCCAGCACCTCAGGGATCTGGACTGAAGCTTTCTTT,CASTSGIWTEAFF
TRBV6-5,few,TRBJ2-7,-,TGTGCCAGCAGTTACGGTATGGAGGCCTACGAGCAGTACTTC,CASSYGMEAYEQYF
TRBV16,-,TRBJ1-1,-,TGTGCCAGCAGCCCCAGCGGCTCGGGCACTGAAGCTTTCTTT,CASSPSGSGTEAFF
TRBV4-2,-,TRBJ1-4,TRBD1,TGTGCCAGCGCGAGCATGGGGACAGGAAATAATGAAAAACTGTTTTTT,CASASMGTGNNEKLFF
TRBV9,-,TRBJ2-2,-,TGTGCCAGCAGCGGAGGGACTCTCAACACCGGGGAGCTGTTTTTT,CASSGGTLNTGELFF
TRBV28,-,TRBJ2-7,-,TGTGCCAGCAGCTTCCTTTTCAGGCAAAACTACGAGCAGTACTTC,CASSFLFRQNYEQYF
TRBV7-2,-,TRBJ2-7,TRBD2,TGTGCCAGCAGCTTAGGGGTAGCGGGAGGACTGTACGAGCAGTACTTC,CASSLGVAGGLYEQYF
TRBV10-3,few,TRBJ2-3,TRBD2,TGTGCCATTCGGACTAGCGGGAACACAGATACGCAGTATTTT,CAIRTSGNTDTQYF
TRBV7-3,few,TRBJ2-2,-,TGTGCCAGCAGCATACAGGGATCCCGGGAGCTGTTTTTT,CASSIQGSRELFF
TRBV5-1,-,TRBJ2-3,-,TGCGCCAGCAGCCCGGGTCAAGGCACAGATACGCAGTATTTT,CASSPGQGTDTQYF
TRBV27,-,TRBJ2-5,TRBD2,TGTGCCAGCAGGGGAGCGGACCGGGGGGGGACCCAGTACTTC,CASRGADRGGTQYF
TRBV5-1,-,TRBJ2-7,TRBD1,TGCGCCAGCAGCTTGGAAACAGGGGCTAACTACGAGCAGTACTTC,CASSLETGANYEQYF
TRBV30,once,TRBJ1-5,-,TGTGCCTGGAGACCCGACGGGAATAATCAGCCCCAGCATTTT,CAWRPDGNNQPQHF
TRBV27,-,TRBJ2-7,-,TGTGCCAGCACCGCCGGAGGGGGCGGTGGCTACGAGCAGTACTTC,CASTAGGGGGYEQYF
TRBV9,-,TRBJ1-4,TRBD1,TGTGCCAGCAGCGCTCTAGGGGGCATTGGCGAAAAACTGTTTTTT,CASSALGGIGEKLFF
TRBV13,-,TRBJ2-1,-,TGTGCCAGCAGTTTGGGCCGGAGGGAGCAGTTCTTC,CASSLGRREQFF
TRBV29-1,-,TRBJ2-7,-,TGCAGCGTTGTGGGGACACAGCGGGGATCCTCCTACGAGCAGTACTTC,CSVVGTQRGSSYEQYF
TRBV5-1,large,TRBJ2-1,-,TGCGCCAGCAGCCCACAAACCTCTGGGGGCGAGCAGTTCTTC,CASSPQTSGGEQFF
TRBV5-1,-,TRBJ1-1,-,TGCGCCAGCAGCTTTACAGGGAACACTGAAGCTTTCTTT,CASSFTGNTEAFF
TRBV5-1,once,TRBJ2-6,TRBD1,TGCGCCAGCAGCTTAGGGACAGGGGGCGTAGACGGGGCCAACGTCCTGACTTTC,CASSLGTGGVDGANVLTF
TRBV10-2,-,TRBJ1-3,-,TGCGCCAGCAGTGTGGGGGAGGCTGGAAACACCATATATTTT,CASSVGEAGNTIYF
TRBV7-3,-,TRBJ2-1,-,TGTGCCAGCAGCTTATCTGGGAGCTACAATGAGCAGTTCTTC,CASSLSGSYNEQFF
TRBV7-9,-,TRBJ1-1,-,TGTGCCAGCGGCCAACACGGCAGGGGCGGTACTGAAGCTTTCTTT,CASGQHGRGGTEAFF
TRBV28,once,TRBJ1-2,-,TGTGCCAGCAGGCTAGGATATGGCTACACCTTC,CASRLGYGYTF
TRBV5-5,many,TRBJ1-2,-,TGTGCCAGCAGCGCTAGAGATGGCTACACCTTC,CASSARDGYTF
TRBV30,few,TRBJ2-1,TRBD2,TGTGCCTGGAGTGGTGATAGCGGGAGCTCCTACAATGAGCAGTTCTTC,CAWSGDSGSSYNEQFF
TRBV11-2,-,TRBJ2-1,TRBD2,TGTGCCAGCATTGCGGGAGGCCATGAGCAGTTCTTC,CASIAGGHEQFF
TRBV7-2,-,TRBJ2-7,TRBD2,TGTGCCAGCAGCTTAGCCCCAGTCGGGACTAGCGTTTACGAGCAGTACTTC,CASSLAPVGTSVYEQYF
TRBV28,-,TRBJ1-2,TRBD1,TGTGCCAGCAGTCAGCTTAGCACCAGACAGGGGGCACAAGGCTACACCTTC,CASSQLSTRQGAQGYTF
TRBV7-3,once,TRBJ1-1,-,TGTGCCAGCAGCCTCGGACACCAGAACACTGAAGCTTTCTTT,CASSLGHQNTEAFF
TRBV6-4,few,TRBJ1-1,-,TGTGCCAGCAGTTCGACAGCGAACACTGAAGCTTTCTTT,CASSSTANTEAFF
TRBV7-9,-,TRBJ2-1,-,TGTGCCAGCGGCCGCGGGTACAATGAGCAGTTCTTC,CASGRGYNEQFF
TRBV5-1,-,TRBJ2-3,TRBD2,TGCGCCAGCTCGAGGACTAGCGGCACAGATACGCAGTATTTT,CASSRTSGTDTQYF
TRBV29-1,-,TRBJ2-1,TRBD2,TGCAGCCCTGTGGGGGGACTAGTGTTCTATGAGCAGTTCTTC,CSPVGGLVFYEQFF
TRBV15,-,TRBJ2-1,-,TGTGCCACCAGCAGCCCTCGGGAAGTGGACAATGAGCAGTTCTTC,CATSSPREVDNEQFF
TRBV28,-,TRBJ1-2,TRBD1,TGTGCCAGCAGTTCTACTCGGACAGGCTATGGCTACACCTTC,CASSSTRTGYGYTF
TRBV2,-,TRBJ1-1,TRBD1,TGTGCCAGCAGTGAACAGGGGGCTCGCCTGAACACTGAAGCTTTCTTT,CASSEQGARLNTEAFF
TRBV6-4,-,TRBJ2-3,-,TGTGCCAGCAGTGCGGCCGGGATTGGGACAGATACGCAGTATTTT,CASSAAGIGTDTQYF
TRBV6-5,-,TRBJ1-3,-,TGTGCCAGCAGTTACTCCCAGGGGACCGGGACGATATATTTT,CASSYSQGTGTIYF
TRBV9,-,TRBJ2-1,TRBD2,TGTGCCAGCAGCGTAGGCGGGAGGTCCCCATACAATGAGCAGTTCTTC,CASSVGGRSPYNEQFF
TRBV30,once,TRBJ2-7,-,TGTGCCTGGAGTAGGGGTGACGAGCAGTACTTC,CAWSRGDEQYF
TRBV5-1,-,TRBJ2-1,TRBD1,TGCGCCAGCAGCGACGACAGGGGTCGGGGGAATGAGCAGTTCTTC,CASSDDRGRGNEQFF
TRBV7-9,-,TRBJ2-7,-,TGTGCCAGCAGCTTAGGGGGTAGGGGCAGGAACCACGAGCAGTACTTC,CASSLGGRGRNHEQYF
TRBV27,-,TRBJ2-2,TRBD2,TGTGCCAGCAGTCCCCGACTAGCGGGGGCCGGGGAGCTGTTTTTT,CASSPRLAGAGELFF
TRBV6-1,-,TRBJ1-1,-,TGTGCCAGCAGTGTACAGGGCGTGAACACTGAAGCTTTCTTT,CASSVQGVNTEAFF
TRBV5-1,-,TRBJ2-7,-,TGCGCCAGCCAGCCCTCCGGCGGCTACGAGCAGTACTTC,CASQPSGGYEQYF
TRBV19,-,TRBJ1-5,TRBD1,TGTGCCAGTAGTAAATTAGGGGGCGGCAATCAGCCCCAGCATTTT,CASSKLGGGNQPQHF
TRBV28,once,TRBJ2-6,-,TGTGCCAGCAGTTTATGGCCTCGTTGGTTAGGGGGCTCTGGGGCCAACGTCCTGACTTTC,CASSLWPRWLGGSGANVLTF